This passage covers 25 T cell receptor beta chains from one sample sequenced in a study of T cell responses to AZD1222 COVID-19 vaccine (dated by TCRdb to 2020 to 2023). Reading the label with the study, this specimen's time point is: baseline before first vaccination. The library relied on the immunoSEQ multiplex PCR assay. This immuneACCESS table, as held by TCRdb, lists in-frame sequences with V and J called but not all clones. Of the missing ones, under half trace to an unresolved V gene in checked studies; the others have no known cause. The sample yields about 170,000 clones; 85% to 90% were counted once. The ten largest clones take up approximately 1.6% of the sample. The sequences come from peripheral blood, collected on day 0 of AZD1222 vaccination. The receptors come from an adult in good health.

The genes are TRBV11-2 and TRBJ1-2; possible D gene TRBD1, 6 bases. The V gene lost 5 bases and the J gene lost 6 bases, with 19 bases spanning the gap. Germline V gives CDR1 SGHAT, CDR2 FQNNGV. The CDR3 has 15 residues. CDR3 in DNA: TGTGCCAGCAGCGTCCAGGGACAACCCTTAAATGGCTACACCTTC. Amino acid sequence: CASSVQGQPLNGYTF.

This chain connects TRBV5-6 to TRBJ1-1; no clear D gene. V lost 2 bases and J lost 4, with 12 bases in between. The germline CDR1 and CDR2 sequences are SGHDT and YYEEEE. CDR3 size: 14 residues. The CDR3 region is CASSLDYRSTEAFF. The CDR3, as DNA: TGTGCCAGCAGCTTAGATTATAGGAGCACTGAAGCTTTCTTT.

This chain links TRBV18 with TRBJ1-1; no firm D call. The CDR3 is 14 amino acids. V lost 2 bases and J 0 bases, leaving 7 bases between the germline ends. Germline assignment: CDR1 KGHSH and CDR2 LQKENI. The CDR3 loop reads CASSPGRMNTEAFF. In nucleotides, the CDR3 is TGTGCCAGCTCACCAGGAAGGATGAACACTGAAGCTTTCTTT.

V gene TRBV4-1 combines with J gene TRBJ2-2; 8 nucleotides agree with TRBD1. Germline V gives CDR1 MGHRA, CDR2 YSYEKL. The CDR3 consists of 17 residues. The trim removed 6 bases at V and 4 bases at J, leaving 13 bases unmatched. The DNA for the CDR3 is TGCGCCAGCAGGGAACTTCCGGACAGGGTCAGCACCGGGGAGCTGTTTTTT. Its protein is CASRELPDRVSTGELFF.

This clone showed up just once. J is TRBJ1-6 and V is TRBV29-1, with a weak D call TRBD1 (5 bases). Germline V lookup: CDR1 SQVTM, CDR2 ANQGSEA. V was clipped by 7 bases and J by 7 bases, with 17 bases between them. The CDR3 has 14 amino acids. The CDR3, as DNA: TGCAGCGCCCGCACGTCGGGGCCCAATTCACCCCTCCACTTT. Its translation: CSARTSGPNSPLHF.

The rearrangement links TRBV11-2 to TRBJ1-5, with D possibly matching TRBD1 (5 bases). Trimming took off 5 bases at V and 2 bases at J, with 10 bases between the two ends. This CDR3 is built from 14 residues. Germline values: CDR1 SGHAT, CDR2 FQNNGV. As DNA, the CDR3 is TGTGCCAGCAGCCTTACAGGAGGCAATCAGCCCCAGCATTTT. It translates to CASSLTGGNQPQHF. The full variable domain, its missing parts supplied by reference TRBV11-2 and TRBJ1-5, is EAGVAQSPRYKIIEKRQSVAFWCNPISGHATLYWYQQILGQGPKLLIQFQNNGVVDDSQLPKDRFSAERLKGVDSTLKIQPAKLEDSAVYLCASSLTGGNQPQHFGDGTRLSIL.

The rearrangement links TRBV5-6 to TRBJ1-4; 7 positions agree with TRBD1. This CDR3 contains 13 residues. Germline V gene data show CDR1 as SGHDT and CDR2 as YYEEEE. The V gene end was trimmed by 4 bases and the J gene end by 8 bases; junction bases not matched to a gene: 5. This CDR3 is CASSRTGVEKLFF. The CDR3 DNA follows: TGTGCCAGCAGCCGAACAGGGGTGGAAAAACTGTTTTTT.

The J gene is TRBJ1-1, the V gene TRBV7-9; unclear D gene. Germline V gene lookup returns CDR1 SEHNR and CDR2 FQNEAQ (reference sequence). The CDR3 loop spans 12 amino acids. V was cut by 4 bases and J by 0 bases, with 3 bases left in between. The CDR3 DNA reads as TGTGCCAGCAGCTCCATGAACACTGAAGCTTTCTTT. This translates into CASSSMNTEAFF.

This chain links TRBV5-1 with TRBJ1-1; TRBD1 is a possible D gene (6 bases). CDR1 and CDR2 from the germline V gene are SGHRS and YFSETQ. V lost 3 bases, J lost 0 bases, and 9 bases lay in between. This CDR3 has 14 amino acids. CDR3 coding DNA: TGCGCCAGCAGCTCTCAGGGGATGAACACTGAAGCTTTCTTT. Amino acids: CASSSQGMNTEAFF.

This clone was seen only a few times. The chain uses TRBV21-1 and TRBJ1-3; TRBD1 was called by the table and not checked on the DNA. TRBV21-1 corresponds to a pseudogene. The CDR3 loop spans 17 amino acids. As DNA, the CDR3 is TGTGCCAGCAGCAAGCCCCGACATGGATCGTTCGGAAACACCATATATTTT. The encoded protein is CASSKPRHGSFGNTIYF.

V and J are TRBV7-8 and TRBJ1-1, with TRBD1 matching 9 bases. J gave up 4 bases and V 6 bases, and 6 bases lay outside the gene matches. CDR3 size: 14 residues. Germline V CDR1 and CDR2: SGHVS, FQNEAQ. The CDR3 loop is CASSYRTGATEAFF. CDR3 sequence (DNA): TGTGCCAGCAGTTACAGGACAGGGGCCACTGAAGCTTTCTTT.

The chain is built from TRBV4-3 and TRBJ2-3; the match to TRBD1 covers 10 bases. Trimming removed 1 base from V and 8 bases from J; junction bases left unmatched: 15. CDR3 length equals 18 residues. Germline values: CDR1 LGHNA, CDR2 YSLEER. The CDR3 loop reads CASSQALGQGGILGTQYF. Written as DNA, the CDR3 is TGCGCCAGCAGCCAAGCCTTAGGACAGGGGGGGATCTTGGGTACGCAGTATTTT.

Points on this clone: An end of the junction does not agree with germline; a read error may underlie this. The CDR3 here is CASCRDHQGTQYF. In DNA, the CDR3 is TGTGCCAGCTGTCGGGATCACCAAGGGACCCAGTACTTC. The chain recombines TRBV7-2 with TRBJ2-5; perhaps TRBD2 as D (5 bases). This CDR3 is 13 amino acids long. Germline CDR1 reads SGHTA; CDR2 reads FQGNSA.

The chain uses TRBV19 and TRBJ1-1; D unclear. Germline-derived CDR1 and CDR2 are LNHDA and SQIVND (reference sequence). This CDR3 has 11 amino acids. With 9 bases removed from V and 1 base from J, the gap between germline ends came to 6 bases. The CDR3 here is CASKGNTEAFF. In DNA form, the CDR3 reads TGTGCCAGCAAGGGGAACACTGAAGCTTTCTTT.

This chain links TRBV10-3 with TRBJ2-2; TRBD2 agrees at 14 bases. The CDR3 is 16 residues long. Germline V gene data show CDR1 as ENHRY and CDR2 as SYGVKD. The junction had 3 bases not matched to a gene; V was cut back by 4 bases and J by 5 bases. The CDR3 DNA follows: TGTGCCATCAGTGGTGGGACTAGCGGGAGTACCGGGGAGCTGTTTTTT. Protein sequence: CAISGGTSGSTGELFF.

The chain links TRBV2 to TRBJ1-6, with D tentatively TRBD1 (5 bases). The CDR3 length is 13 residues. V lost 10 bases and J 7 bases, leaving 14 bases between the germline ends. From germline, CDR1 is SNHLY and CDR2 FYNNEI. This CDR3 is CATTGTVNSPLHF. CDR3 sequence (DNA): TGTGCCACAACCGGGACGGTGAATTCACCCCTCCACTTT.

The V gene is TRBV4-3, the J gene TRBJ2-1; D might be TRBD1 or TRBD2, each matching 5 bases. The length of the CDR3 is 14 residues. Germline V gene data show CDR1 as LGHNA and CDR2 as YSLEER. Trimming cost V 4 bases and J 9 bases, with 16 bases left between them. CDR3 nucleotides: TGCGCCAGCAGCCTTTCGGGACCTAACGTTGAGCAGTTCTTC. Its protein is CASSLSGPNVEQFF.

This clone was recorded only once. V and J are TRBV6-5 and TRBJ2-7, with a weak D call TRBD1 (6 bases). The V end was cut by 5 bases, the J end by 0 bases, with 11 bases between. The CDR3 length is 14 residues. CDR1 and CDR2 (germline): MNHEY, SVGAGI. The DNA for the CDR3 is TGTGCCAGCAGTACAGGGCTAAGCTCCTACGAGCAGTACGTC. It specifies CASSTGLSSYEQYV.

The chain carries TRBV7-9 and TRBJ1-3; D is ambiguous. The CDR3 contains 15 residues. CDR1 and CDR2 (germline): SEHNR, FQNEAQ (reference sequence). The V and J ends lost 4 bases and 2 bases respectively, with 12 bases between them. The CDR3 DNA reads as TGTGCCAGCAGCTCGGGATACCCCCCTGGAAACACCATATATTTT. It is translated as CASSSGYPPGNTIYF. The complete variable domain, with remaining parts taken from reference TRBV7-9 and TRBJ1-3, reads DTGVSQNPRHKITKRGQNVTFRCDPISEHNRLYWYRQTLGQGPEFLTYFQNEAQLEKSRLLSDRFSAERPKGSFSTLEIQRTEQGDSAMYLCASSSGYPPGNTIYFGEGSWLTVV.

This sequence joins TRBV5-7 and TRBJ2-2; 8 bases are a match to TRBD1. TRBV5-7 is identified as an open reading frame with a role that is uncertain. V lost 4 bases and J lost 4; bases outside the gene matches: 6. The CDR3 totals 15 residues. Written as DNA, the CDR3 is TGTGCCAGCAGCCTACGGACAGGGAGCACCGGGGAGCTGTTTTTT. This translates into CASSLRTGSTGELFF.

V usage is TRBV6-2 or TRBV6-3 and J usage is TRBJ1-1; no reliable D call. From germline, CDR1 is MNHEY and CDR2 SVGEGT. This CDR3 contains 12 residues. V lost 0 bases to trimming and J lost 10 bases, with 9 bases between them. This CDR3 reads CASSYSSTGAFF. The CDR3 region has the DNA TGTGCCAGCAGTTACTCAAGCACCGGAGCTTTCTTT.

The V and J genes are TRBV6-6 and TRBJ2-1, with TRBD2 matching over 10 bases. Germline CDR1 reads MNHNY; CDR2 reads SVGAGI (reference sequence). This CDR3 is built from 13 residues. Trimming took 2 bases from V and 8 from J; bases not matched to a gene: 0. The CDR3 here is CASSYTSGDEQFF. The CDR3 nucleotides read TGTGCCAGCAGTTACACTAGCGGGGATGAGCAGTTCTTC.

The chain couples TRBV20-1 to TRBJ2-3, with D hard to call. Trimming took off 3 bases at V and 1 base at J, with 14 bases between the two ends. CDR1 is DFQATT and CDR2 is SNEGSKA in the germline V gene (reference sequence). CDR3 length equals 15 residues. The CDR3 is CSASTTSERTDTQYF. In DNA, the CDR3 is TGCAGTGCTAGTACGACGTCGGAACGCACAGATACGCAGTATTTT.

The chain is built from TRBV4-2 and TRBJ2-7; D is perhaps TRBD2 (6 bases). This CDR3 is built from 15 residues. Germline CDR1 is LGHNA and CDR2 is YNFKEQ. V lost 0 bases and J 3 bases, leaving 12 bases between the germline ends. Here the CDR3 reads CASSQEDNGSYEQYF. CDR3 sequence (DNA): TGTGCCAGCAGCCAAGAGGATAACGGGAGCTACGAGCAGTACTTC.

This rearrangement joins TRBV28 to TRBJ1-5; a possible D gene is TRBD1 (6 bases). This CDR3 contains 15 residues. Per the germline V gene, CDR1 is MDHEN and CDR2 is SYDVKM. V lost 1 base, J lost 10 bases, and 17 bases lay in between. In DNA, the CDR3 is TGTGCCAGCAGTTTATTCCCGACAGGTGGGAGTCCCCAGCATTTT. It is translated as CASSLFPTGGSPQHF. The full variable domain, completed using reference TRBV28 and TRBJ1-5, is DVKVTQSSRYLVKRTGEKVFLECVQDMDHENMFWYRQDPGLGLRLIYFSYDVKMKEKGDIPEGYSVSREKKERFSLILESASTNQTSMYLCASSLFPTGGSPQHFGDGTRLSIL.